This T cell receptor (beta chain) was profiled in a study of blood T cell repertoires in COVID-19. About the research overall: The United States, Italy and Spain provided the acute and convalescent COVID-19 samples.

Authors' methods: Researchers report that nucleated cell counts were estimated from reference gene primer amplification. Profiled with immunoSEQ multiplex PCR; TCRdb holds only in-frame clones, not every one. For V, J and clone size, that table is used; D and trimming come from the DNA. The sample holds a few hundred thousand clones, 75% to 90% seen once. The V end lost 5 bases, the J end lost 6 bases, and 11 bases lay between the germline ends. CDR3 length: 13 residues. The TCR was taken from a man aged 45 to 65 with acute or convalescent COVID-19. The sequenced sample consisted of peripheral blood. The chain is built from TRBV12-3 or TRBV12-4 and TRBJ1-3, with a weak D call TRBD1 (6 bases). Written as DNA, the CDR3 is TGTGCCAGCAGTCGAGGGGGGGAAAACACCATATATTTT. Translation gives CASSRGGENTIYF.